The source of this T cell receptor beta chain is a study of blood T cells in healthy people across ages. About the research overall: Template switching picked up about one barcoded beta molecule for each two T cells.

Using a J-beta primer mix together with a sample-barcoded 5' primer, a second PCR was run for roughly 6 to 11 cycles. TCRdb processed the 5' RACE reads anew with MiXCR; each CDR3 protein has one entry. The sample lists over a million distinct CDR3 sequences, around two fifths occurring once. CDR3 length: 15 residues. V dropped 4 bases and J dropped 0 bases, with 12 bases sitting between them. CDR1 and CDR2 from the germline V gene are KGHSH and LQKENI. The sequence was obtained from a woman younger than 30 in good health. The material sequenced was blood. The rearrangement joins TRBV18 to TRBJ1-1; D is possibly TRBD1 (5 bases). The CDR3 DNA reads TGTGCCAGCTCACAGCCAGGGTTCATGAACACTGAAGCTTTCTTT. Translating it yields CASSQPGFMNTEAFF.